This T cell receptor beta chain was sequenced for a study of glioma-infiltrating T cells after dendritic cell vaccination. Primers: 60 V beta forward and 13 J beta reverse. Profiled with immunoSEQ multiplex PCR; TCRdb holds only in-frame clones, not every one. The sample carries more than 45,000 clones, approximately 83% recorded once. This clone is a singleton in its sample. Regarding time point: after dendritic cell vaccination, including at tumor progression/relapse. The input for sequencing was blood, taken after dendritic cell vaccination. The receptor comes from a human donor with glioblastoma.

The CDR3 here is CAGAGGGRGYTF. CDR3 DNA: TGTGCCGGGGCGGGGGGGGGAAGGGGCTACACCTTC. The rearrangement uses TRBV30 and TRBJ1-2; the D gene is possibly TRBD1 (5 bases). V gave up 8 bases and J gave up 8 bases, with 18 bases separating them. The V gene's germline CDR1 is GTSNPN and CDR2 SVGIG (reference sequence). The CDR3 sequence is 12 residues long. Variable domain in full (rest from reference TRBV30 and TRBJ1-2): SQTIHQWPATLVQPVGSPLSLECTVEGTSNPNLYWYRQAAGRGLQLLFYSVGIGQISSEVPQNLSASRPQDRQFILSSKKLLLSDSGFYLCAGAGGGRGYTFGSGTRLTVV.